This T cell receptor (beta chain) was obtained from a study of T cell clones after liver transplantation. Study-wide background: Post-transplant blood was tracked for graft-donor-reactive T cell clones identified in a pre-transplant mixed lymphocyte reaction.

Measured with immunoSEQ multiplex PCR; TCRdb has only the in-frame clones, and not every one. The sample carries over 60,000 clones, about 80% recorded once. Germline-derived CDR1 and CDR2 are MNHEY and SVGAGI. The CDR3 sequence is 13 residues long. V trimming: 7 bases; J trimming: 8 bases; junction bases outside the gene matches: 8. Unstimulated PBMCs were sorted into CD3+CD4+ and CD3+CD8+ populations. The chain joins TRBV6-5 to TRBJ1-5; the match to TRBD1 covers 7 bases. The TCR was taken from a human donor who received a liver transplant. The sequenced sample was CD4+ T cells from blood, obtained before liver transplant. The CDR3 region has the DNA TGTGCCAGCACGCAGACAGGGCTTAAGCCCCAGCATTTT. This codes for CASTQTGLKPQHF.